This entry concerns a single TCR beta chain. What it recognizes is unknown. The record originates from a study of Graves' ophthalmopathy and Graves' hyperthyroidism. Amplification from RNA transcripts yielded the TCR beta CDR3 regions. First-round RT-PCR employed HTBI primers, with a second-round multiplex PCR after it. TCRdb analysed the multiplex PCR reads with MiXCR anew, one entry per CDR3 protein. This table holds roughly 160,000 distinct CDR3 sequences, roughly two fifths found once. Germline assignment: CDR1 MDHEN and CDR2 SYDVKM. The germline V and J ends were trimmed by 3 bases and 2 bases, with 11 bases remaining between them. This CDR3 is built from 14 residues. Study-wide findings and caveats: Blood also carried most expanded thyroid clonotypes exceeding 0.001 frequency. A 13-signature model separated ophthalmopathy from stable hyperthyroidism, 85% to 90% sensitivity, about 81% specificity.

CAS ≥3, NOSPECS ≥4, moderate-to-severe activity and duration under 3 months marked donors with ophthalmopathy. The diagnosis combined clinical symptoms, thyroxine, TRAb, thyroid ultrasound and orbital computed tomography scans. Input material: peripheral blood. The chain combines TRBV28 with TRBJ2-7, with TRBD2 as a possible D gene (6 bases). The sequence derives from a man aged 25-45 years with Graves' ophthalmopathy. CDR3 nucleotides: TGTGCCAGCAGTTTCGGCGGGATTGCCTACGAGCAGTACTTC. This gives the protein CASSFGGIAYEQYF.